This T cell receptor (beta chain) was profiled in a study of monozygotic twins with inflammatory bowel disease. Findings and caveats of the study: Relative clonotype sharing with others was diminished in IBD patients versus healthy twins, particularly with disease activity. Support for a single strong signal or clonotype associated with IBD was absent.

Comments on this clonotype: Its antigen is undetermined.

This CDR3 is 14 amino acids long. Germline lookup yields CDR1 KGHSH and CDR2 LQKENI. TCRdb reprocessed the 5' RACE reads and reports one entry per CDR3 protein, with no DNA. In all, the sample yields around 380,000 distinct CDR3 sequences. The chain links TRBV18 to TRBJ1-1; TCRdb's D call of TRBD1 is untestable without DNA. Sequencing was performed on blood. The TCR originated in a human donor with ulcerative colitis or Crohn's disease, or a healthy co-twin of an affected twin (not recorded which). The CDR3 spells CASSPRQGECEAFF.